This paragraph reports one T cell receptor beta chain. This clonotype showed up many times. It lacks a known antigen. Base qualities are not recorded, but no much larger clone differs from it by a single base. This entry belongs to a study of T-cell reconstitution after alpha-beta-depleted transplantation in children (dated by TCRdb to 2016 to 2018). Concerning the study at large: Using TCR repertoire profiling, the study followed T-cell immune reconstitution in a quantitative way in children after TCRalphabeta/CD19-depleted allogeneic hematopoietic cell transplantation.

For CDR1 and CDR2, the germline V gene (reference sequence) lists DFQATT and SNEGSKA. V ends up 6 bases short and J 6 bases short, with an unmatched junction base count of 13. The CDR3 measures 15 amino acids from cysteine to phenylalanine. The sequence is cut down to CDR3 DNA, 45 bases in frame from base 1. Libraries came from PCR. Sequenced using an Illumina HiSeq 2500. To normalize quantification of the TCRbeta repertoire, the TCR libraries were built with molecular barcoding that relied on unique molecular identifiers. The raw public data were reprocessed by TCRdb itself: fastp quality trimming at Q25, MiXCR clonotype calling, in-frame beta chains only. Entries that share a CDR3 protein sequence are merged under the most common genes and DNA. The sample profile shows tens of thousands of distinct CDR3 sequences; about 7% of them were found once. The ten most abundant clones make up less than 3% of the sample.

This receptor was identified in a human donor who donated a stem cell graft to a child with acute lymphoblastic leukemia. The rearranged segments are TRBV20-1 and TRBJ2-1, with 8 central nucleotides matching TRBD2. The sequencing used PBMCs from the stem cell graft donor, collected from the stem cell graft. The CDR3 reads CSARDPGGASNEQFF. The DNA sequence follows: TGCAGTGCCAGGGACCCCGGGGGGGCGAGCAATGAGCAGTTCTTC.